This TCR beta chain is from a study of cytomegalovirus exposure and HLA in healthy donors. Study-level results: Per published accounts, TCR beta sequences correctly predicted the HLA-A and HLA-B alleles of most subjects. In the analysis, some V segments, TRBV6-2 and TRBV6-3 included, were excluded as indistinguishable.

This clone has a single count. The antigen remains unidentified. Germline lookup yields CDR1 MNHEY and CDR2 SMNVEV (reference sequence). CDR3 length: 18 amino acids. The trim removed 6 bases at V and 4 bases at J, leaving 16 bases unmatched. Both 60 Vbeta primers and 13 Jbeta primers went into the PCR. The table came from immunoSEQ multiplex PCR; TCRdb's copy has only in-frame clones and leaves some out. This sample has hundreds of thousands of clones, with around 80% found just once. The sequenced sample was PBMCs. V is TRBV27 and J is TRBJ1-1; 11 nucleotides match TRBD1. This TCR derives from a man aged 18 to 29 in good health and CMV-seronegative. Here the CDR3 reads CASRSPSWTGGRGTEAFF. As DNA, the CDR3 is TGTGCCAGCAGGTCCCCCTCCTGGACAGGGGGCCGAGGCACTGAAGCTTTCTTT.